A selection of T cell receptor beta chains follows, all from one sample in a study of blood T cell repertoires in COVID-19. TCRdb's copy holds only in-frame clones and misses some; the assay was immunoSEQ multiplex PCR. The data show more than 55,000 clones, around 79% seen once. The sample taken for sequencing was peripheral blood. These receptors were taken from a man aged 55 to 69 with acute or convalescent COVID-19. CDR3s include the opening cysteine and the closing phenylalanine or tryptophan. D genes are given only for firm matches. Clone size is shown for a subset of rows, as once, few, many or a class of expanded clone.

v_gene: TRBV9
abundance: .
j_gene: TRBJ2-7
d_gene: .
CDR3nt: TGTGCCAGCAGCGGTGACAGATTTTCAGGGCCCTACGAGCAGTACTTC
CDR3aa: CASSGDRFSGPYEQYF

v_gene: TRBV7-9
abundance: .
j_gene: TRBJ1-2
d_gene: .
CDR3nt: TGTGCCAGCAGCGGAAAACACAGATCTACTAACTATGGCTACACCTTC
CDR3aa: CASSGKHRSTNYGYTF

v_gene: TRBV15
abundance: few
j_gene: TRBJ1-6
d_gene: .
CDR3nt: TGTGCCACCATCAGACAGACAAATTCACCCCTCCACTTT
CDR3aa: CATIRQTNSPLHF

v_gene: TRBV5-4
abundance: once
j_gene: TRBJ1-1
d_gene: .
CDR3nt: TGTGCCAGCAGCTTAAATAATGGACTCACTGAAGCTTTCTTT
CDR3aa: CASSLNNGLTEAFF

v_gene: TRBV6-1
abundance: .
j_gene: TRBJ1-6
d_gene: TRBD1
CDR3nt: TGTGCCAGCAGTGAGGGGAGACAGGGGACGTGGAATTCACCCCTCCACTTT
CDR3aa: CASSEGRQGTWNSPLHF

v_gene: TRBV5-1
abundance: .
j_gene: TRBJ2-5
d_gene: TRBD2
CDR3nt: TGCGCCAGCAGCTTGGGAACGGGGGGTGCCCAAGAGACCCAGTACTTC
CDR3aa: CASSLGTGGAQETQYF

v_gene: TRBV5-1
abundance: .
j_gene: TRBJ1-1
d_gene: .
CDR3nt: TGCGCCAGCAGCTTGGAGGGAGCGGCAGCCACTGAAGCTTTCTTT
CDR3aa: CASSLEGAAATEAFF

v_gene: TRBV5-1
abundance: .
j_gene: TRBJ1-4
d_gene: .
CDR3nt: TGCGCCAGCAGCTCCCGGCCAGGTGCAACTAATGAAAAACTGTTTTTT
CDR3aa: CASSSRPGATNEKLFF

v_gene: TRBV7-2
abundance: few
j_gene: TRBJ2-1
d_gene: TRBD2
CDR3nt: TGTGCCAGCAGCCCAGTGGGCGGGGGCTACAATGAGCAGTTCTTC
CDR3aa: CASSPVGGGYNEQFF

v_gene: TRBV24-1
abundance: .
j_gene: TRBJ1-1
d_gene: .
CDR3nt: TGTGCCACAGTGGGCCCCTACACTGAAGCTTTCTTT
CDR3aa: CATVGPYTEAFF

v_gene: TRBV6-1
abundance: .
j_gene: TRBJ1-2
d_gene: .
CDR3nt: TGTGCCAGCAGTGAAGGGCCAGGGAATAGCTATGGCTACACCTTC
CDR3aa: CASSEGPGNSYGYTF

v_gene: TRBV9
abundance: .
j_gene: TRBJ2-7
d_gene: .
CDR3nt: TGTGCCAGCAGCGTAGGGAGGAGTCAGACCTACGAGCAGTACTTC
CDR3aa: CASSVGRSQTYEQYF

v_gene: TRBV19
abundance: .
j_gene: TRBJ1-6
d_gene: TRBD1
CDR3nt: TGTGCCAGTAGTCTCCGAGGACAGGCGAATTCACCCCTCCACTTT
CDR3aa: CASSLRGQANSPLHF

v_gene: TRBV2
abundance: .
j_gene: TRBJ1-2
d_gene: .
CDR3nt: TGTGCCAGCAGTCGGGGGGGAACCTCCTATGGCTACACCTTC
CDR3aa: CASSRGGTSYGYTF

v_gene: TRBV28
abundance: .
j_gene: TRBJ1-2
d_gene: .
CDR3nt: TGTGCCAGCAAAGGGAGGGCGAGATATGGCTACACCTTC
CDR3aa: CASKGRARYGYTF

v_gene: TRBV12-3/TRBV12-4
abundance: .
j_gene: TRBJ1-2
d_gene: TRBD1
CDR3nt: TGTGCCAGCTCCCCAGGGGGGTACTATGGCTACACCTTC
CDR3aa: CASSPGGYYGYTF

v_gene: TRBV30
abundance: .
j_gene: TRBJ2-5
d_gene: TRBD2
CDR3nt: TGTGCCTGGAGTGTAAGCGGGAAGACCCAGTACTTC
CDR3aa: CAWSVSGKTQYF

v_gene: TRBV27
abundance: .
j_gene: TRBJ1-1
d_gene: .
CDR3nt: TGTGCCAGCCGATATGGTGGGGGGGAAGCTTTCTTT
CDR3aa: CASRYGGGEAFF

v_gene: TRBV27
abundance: once
j_gene: TRBJ1-1
d_gene: TRBD1
CDR3nt: TGTGCCAGCAGCCCTTTCAGGGGGAGTAGAACTAACACTGAAGCTTTCTTT
CDR3aa: CASSPFRGSRTNTEAFF

v_gene: TRBV2
abundance: .
j_gene: TRBJ1-4
d_gene: TRBD1
CDR3nt: TGTGCCAGCAGTCTAGAGACAGGGGTTGAAAAACTGTTTTTT
CDR3aa: CASSLETGVEKLFF

v_gene: TRBV14
abundance: .
j_gene: TRBJ2-2
d_gene: TRBD1
CDR3nt: TGTGCCAGCAGAGGGTTAGGACAGGAGAACACCGGGGAGCTGTTTTTT
CDR3aa: CASRGLGQENTGELFF

v_gene: TRBV10-3
abundance: .
j_gene: TRBJ1-1
d_gene: .
CDR3nt: TGTGCCATCAGTGACCGGGGAACTGAAGCTTTCTTT
CDR3aa: CAISDRGTEAFF

v_gene: TRBV7-8
abundance: .
j_gene: TRBJ1-5
d_gene: TRBD1
CDR3nt: TGTGCCAGCAGCTTAGTCGTTTCGACAGGGTACTATAGCAATCAGCCCCAGCATTTT
CDR3aa: CASSLVVSTGYYSNQPQHF

v_gene: TRBV9
abundance: .
j_gene: TRBJ1-1
d_gene: TRBD1
CDR3nt: TGTGCCAGCAGCGTAGGACAGGGGGCGCGAACAGCTTTCTTT
CDR3aa: CASSVGQGARTAFF

v_gene: TRBV7-9
abundance: .
j_gene: TRBJ1-1
d_gene: .
CDR3nt: TGTGCCAGCAGCTTACAGGGCACCATGAACACTGAAGCTTTCTTT
CDR3aa: CASSLQGTMNTEAFF

v_gene: TRBV27
abundance: .
j_gene: TRBJ1-4
d_gene: .
CDR3nt: TGTGCCAGCAGTGCCGCTACCGGAGGGAAAAAACTGTTTTTT
CDR3aa: CASSAATGGKKLFF

v_gene: TRBV6-1
abundance: .
j_gene: TRBJ2-7
d_gene: TRBD1
CDR3nt: TGTGCCAGCAGTGAAACAGGGGACGGCTCCTACGAGCAGTACTTC
CDR3aa: CASSETGDGSYEQYF

v_gene: TRBV12-3/TRBV12-4
abundance: .
j_gene: TRBJ2-5
d_gene: TRBD2
CDR3nt: TGTGCCAGCAGTAGCGGGGGGGCGGAGACCCAGTACTTC
CDR3aa: CASSSGGAETQYF

v_gene: TRBV23-1
abundance: .
j_gene: TRBJ1-6
d_gene: .
CDR3nt: TGCGCCAGCAGTCACACTATAAAAGGGGAGGCCTATAATTCACCCCTCCACTTT
CDR3aa: CASSHTIKGEAYNSPLHF

v_gene: TRBV30
abundance: .
j_gene: TRBJ2-7
d_gene: TRBD1
CDR3nt: TGTGCCTGGGTCCGGGACAGGGGTGCCTACGAGCAGTACTTC
CDR3aa: CAWVRDRGAYEQYF

v_gene: TRBV27
abundance: .
j_gene: TRBJ1-6
d_gene: TRBD1
CDR3nt: TGTGCCAGCAGTTTAAAGGGGGCCAATTCACCCCTCCACTTT
CDR3aa: CASSLKGANSPLHF

v_gene: TRBV5-1
abundance: .
j_gene: TRBJ2-1
d_gene: .
CDR3nt: TGCGCCAGCAGCTTTGACAGGTTAAGCAATGAGCAGTTCTTC
CDR3aa: CASSFDRLSNEQFF

v_gene: TRBV19
abundance: .
j_gene: TRBJ1-6
d_gene: .
CDR3nt: TGTGCCAGTAGATTTAACTTTTACGGTTCACCCCTCCACTTT
CDR3aa: CASRFNFYGSPLHF

v_gene: TRBV28
abundance: .
j_gene: TRBJ2-5
d_gene: TRBD2
CDR3nt: TGTGCCAGCAGTTTTAGCGGGGGGACTCAAGAGACCCAGTACTTC
CDR3aa: CASSFSGGTQETQYF

v_gene: TRBV2
abundance: .
j_gene: TRBJ1-6
d_gene: .
CDR3nt: TGTGCCAGCAGATCGGGAGACTCACATTCACCCCTCCACTTT
CDR3aa: CASRSGDSHSPLHF

v_gene: TRBV5-1
abundance: once
j_gene: TRBJ2-5
d_gene: .
CDR3nt: TGCGCCAGCAGCTTGATCGGAGGAGGGCAGGAGACCCAGTACTTC
CDR3aa: CASSLIGGGQETQYF

v_gene: TRBV9
abundance: .
j_gene: TRBJ1-1
d_gene: TRBD1
CDR3nt: TGTGCCAGCAGCGTAAATCGGGACAGCTCGAACACTGAAGCTTTCTTT
CDR3aa: CASSVNRDSSNTEAFF

v_gene: TRBV18
abundance: .
j_gene: TRBJ2-7
d_gene: .
CDR3nt: TGTGCCAGCTCACCACTGGAGGGTTCGGGAGAGCAGTACTTC
CDR3aa: CASSPLEGSGEQYF

v_gene: TRBV5-4
abundance: .
j_gene: TRBJ2-2
d_gene: TRBD2
CDR3nt: TGTGCCAGCAGCTTGGTCCCTAGCGGGGCGAACACCGGGGAGCTGTTTTTT
CDR3aa: CASSLVPSGANTGELFF

v_gene: TRBV29-1
abundance: .
j_gene: TRBJ2-5
d_gene: TRBD2
CDR3nt: TGCAGCGTTGACTCGGGGGGGGAGGGTGCGACCCAGTACTTC
CDR3aa: CSVDSGGEGATQYF

v_gene: TRBV24-1
abundance: .
j_gene: TRBJ2-1
d_gene: .
CDR3nt: TGTGCCACCAGTGATTTCCTCTGGCAGCAGTTCTTC
CDR3aa: CATSDFLWQQFF

v_gene: TRBV2
abundance: .
j_gene: TRBJ1-1
d_gene: .
CDR3nt: TGTGCCAGCAGTGAAGTGGCAGGGTACACTGAAGCTTTCTTT
CDR3aa: CASSEVAGYTEAFF

v_gene: TRBV19
abundance: .
j_gene: TRBJ1-4
d_gene: .
CDR3nt: TGTGCCAGTAGTATTCGGGAGGAGGAAAAACTGTTTTTT
CDR3aa: CASSIREEEKLFF

v_gene: TRBV7-2
abundance: few
j_gene: TRBJ1-5
d_gene: .
CDR3nt: TGTGCCAGCAGCTTAAAGGGGGGGGGCAATCAGCCCCAGCATTTT
CDR3aa: CASSLKGGGNQPQHF

v_gene: TRBV7-3
abundance: .
j_gene: TRBJ2-7
d_gene: .
CDR3nt: TGTGCCAGCAGCTTAACGGGGCTGGGGGAGCAGTACTTC
CDR3aa: CASSLTGLGEQYF

v_gene: TRBV5-1
abundance: .
j_gene: TRBJ2-2
d_gene: TRBD1
CDR3nt: TGCGCCAGCAGCTTGAACACAGGGGGTGACACCGGGGAGCTGTTTTTT
CDR3aa: CASSLNTGGDTGELFF

v_gene: TRBV2
abundance: few
j_gene: TRBJ1-2
d_gene: .
CDR3nt: TGTGCCAGCAGTGAAGTAGCCGTCTTAAACTATGGCTACACCTTC
CDR3aa: CASSEVAVLNYGYTF

v_gene: TRBV5-1
abundance: .
j_gene: TRBJ1-1
d_gene: .
CDR3nt: TGCGCCAGCAGGTTTCCAGATTCCACTGAAGCTTTCTTT
CDR3aa: CASRFPDSTEAFF

v_gene: TRBV18
abundance: once
j_gene: TRBJ2-2
d_gene: TRBD1
CDR3nt: TGTGCCAGCTCACAGGGGGCGTCGAACACCGGGGAGCTGTTTTTT
CDR3aa: CASSQGASNTGELFF

v_gene: TRBV7-2
abundance: .
j_gene: TRBJ2-3
d_gene: .
CDR3nt: TGTGCCAGCAGCTTAGTGGAGGGAATCACCCTAACAGATACGCAGTATTTT
CDR3aa: CASSLVEGITLTDTQYF

v_gene: TRBV10-3
abundance: .
j_gene: TRBJ1-5
d_gene: .
CDR3nt: TGTGCCATCAGTGACGGGGGGAATCAGCCCCAGCATTTT
CDR3aa: CAISDGGNQPQHF

v_gene: TRBV4-1
abundance: few
j_gene: TRBJ2-5
d_gene: TRBD1
CDR3nt: TGCGCCAGCAGCCCCTCGGACAGGTGGGGGGAGACCCAGTACTTC
CDR3aa: CASSPSDRWGETQYF

v_gene: TRBV7-8
abundance: .
j_gene: TRBJ2-3
d_gene: .
CDR3nt: TGTGCCAGCAGCTCTTCCTACGCGGACAGTCCAGATACGCAGTATTTT
CDR3aa: CASSSSYADSPDTQYF

v_gene: TRBV7-8
abundance: .
j_gene: TRBJ2-1
d_gene: TRBD1
CDR3nt: TGTGCCAGCAGGCAGGGGGCTTCCTACAATGAGCAGTTCTTC
CDR3aa: CASRQGASYNEQFF

v_gene: TRBV30
abundance: .
j_gene: TRBJ1-5
d_gene: .
CDR3nt: TGTGCCTGGAGTCGCACCTCGGGGCCCCAGCATTTT
CDR3aa: CAWSRTSGPQHF

v_gene: TRBV5-1
abundance: .
j_gene: TRBJ2-5
d_gene: .
CDR3nt: TGCGCCAGCAGCTTGTCTACCCAGGTTGAGACCCAGTACTTC
CDR3aa: CASSLSTQVETQYF

v_gene: TRBV4-1
abundance: .
j_gene: TRBJ2-1
d_gene: TRBD2
CDR3nt: TGCGCCAGCAGCCAAGTTACCGGGACTAGCGGGTCAAATGAGCAGTTCTTC
CDR3aa: CASSQVTGTSGSNEQFF

v_gene: TRBV7-6
abundance: .
j_gene: TRBJ2-1
d_gene: TRBD2
CDR3nt: TGTGCCAGCAGCCCTCTTCCTAGCGGGGCCCCGAGCTCCTACAATGAGCAGTTCTTC
CDR3aa: CASSPLPSGAPSSYNEQFF

v_gene: TRBV5-4
abundance: .
j_gene: TRBJ1-1
d_gene: TRBD1
CDR3nt: TGTGCCAGCAGGCGGTCAGGGGGCGATTACACTGAAGCTTTCTTT
CDR3aa: CASRRSGGDYTEAFF

v_gene: TRBV2
abundance: few
j_gene: TRBJ2-5
d_gene: TRBD1
CDR3nt: TGTGCCAGCAGAAAAGTGCTACAGGGGGGCGAGACCCAGTACTTC
CDR3aa: CASRKVLQGGETQYF